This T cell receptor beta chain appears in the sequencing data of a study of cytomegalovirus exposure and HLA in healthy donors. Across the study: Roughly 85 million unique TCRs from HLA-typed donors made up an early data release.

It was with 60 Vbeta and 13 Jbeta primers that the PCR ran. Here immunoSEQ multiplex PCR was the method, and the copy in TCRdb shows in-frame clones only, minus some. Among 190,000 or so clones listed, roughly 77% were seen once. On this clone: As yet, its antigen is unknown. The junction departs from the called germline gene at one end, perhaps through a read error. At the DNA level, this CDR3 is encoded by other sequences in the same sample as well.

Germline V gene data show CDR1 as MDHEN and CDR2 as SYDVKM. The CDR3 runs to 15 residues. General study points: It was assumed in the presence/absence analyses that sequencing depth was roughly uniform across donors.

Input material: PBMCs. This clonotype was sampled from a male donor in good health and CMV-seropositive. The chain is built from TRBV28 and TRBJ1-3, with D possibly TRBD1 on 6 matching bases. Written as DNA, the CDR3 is TGTGCTAGCAGGCCCGGGACAACCTCTGGAAACACCATATATTTT. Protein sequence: CASRPGTTSGNTIYF.